The source of this T cell receptor (beta chain) is a study of blood T cell repertoires in COVID-19. About the study: Material from acute and convalescent COVID-19 was sourced from the United States, Italy and Spain. From T cells, B-cell-depleted T cells, or PBMCs came the material, which was cDNA or gDNA.

Authors' data handling: Counts of nucleated cells, estimated from reference gene primer amplification, were obtained. Profiled with immunoSEQ multiplex PCR; TCRdb holds only in-frame clones, not every one. The V and J calls and clone size were taken over from that table, and D and trimming were inferred from the DNA. The table includes tens of thousands of clones, about 76% detected once. Trimming removed 4 bases from V and 1 base from J, with 10 bases in between. CDR3 length: 15 residues. CDR1 MGHRA and CDR2 YSYEKL come from the germline V gene. The chain carries TRBV4-1 and TRBJ2-2; D possibly corresponds to TRBD1 (6 bases). The clonotype comes from a woman older than 75 with active or convalescent COVID-19. Source material: peripheral blood. CDR3 region: CASSPRDKNTGELFF. For the CDR3, the DNA is TGCGCCAGCAGCCCCCGGGACAAGAACACCGGGGAGCTGTTTTTT.